Below, 7 T cell receptor beta chains from the same sample are listed, as sequenced in a study of blood T cell repertoires in COVID-19. Generated by immunoSEQ multiplex PCR, the TCRdb table keeps only in-frame clones and is missing some. The data hold approximately 450,000 clones, with 75% to 90% observed a single time. The sample comprised PBMCs or T cells enriched from blood (not recorded which). These receptors came from a man younger than 40 who had recovered from COVID-19.

The chain uses TRBV21-1 and TRBJ2-1; the table gives TRBD2 as D, unverified against the DNA. TRBV21-1 counts as a pseudogene. The CDR3 is 12 residues long. CDR3 loop: CASREGQAEQFF. DNA for the CDR3: TGTGCCAGCAGAGAGGGCCAGGCAGAGCAGTTCTTC.

In this sample, this clone turned up once. The rearrangement links TRBV25-1 to TRBJ2-5; D remains unclear. The germline CDR1 and CDR2 sequences are MGHDK and SYGVNS. Trimming shortened V by 1 base and J by 0 bases, and 9 bases separated the two germline ends. This CDR3 has 15 amino acids. CDR3 residues: CASSEFGGNQETQYF. The CDR3 coding sequence is TGTGCCAGCAGTGAATTCGGCGGAAACCAAGAGACCCAGTACTTC.

The chain carries TRBV7-2 and TRBJ2-3; 8 nucleotides align to TRBD2. Germline CDR1 reads SGHTA; CDR2 reads FQGNSA. The CDR3 consists of 16 residues. V lost 4 bases and J lost 4; bases outside the gene matches: 10. CDR3 DNA: TGTGCCAGCAGCTGGGGGAGCGGGAGAGGTCCAGATACGCAGTATTTT. Amino acid sequence: CASSWGSGRGPDTQYF.

The chain is built from TRBV5-1 and TRBJ1-3; D possibly corresponds to TRBD1 (5 bases). The CDR3 sequence is 15 residues long. V lost 3 bases, J lost 1 base, and 11 bases lay in between. Germline V gives CDR1 SGHRS, CDR2 YFSETQ. The CDR3 spells CASSSDGGSGNTIYF. CDR3 nucleotides: TGCGCCAGCAGCTCGGACGGGGGGTCTGGAAACACCATATATTTT.

This chain links TRBV18 with TRBJ1-1, with TRBD1 matching over 7 bases. The CDR3 has 14 amino acids. In germline, CDR1 is KGHSH, CDR2 LQKENI. The V gene end was trimmed by 0 bases and the J gene end by 8 bases; junction bases not matched to a gene: 6. CDR3 residues: CASSPPARQGEAFF. The CDR3 DNA follows: TGTGCCAGCTCACCACCGGCGAGACAGGGCGAAGCTTTCTTT.

V usage is TRBV28 and J usage is TRBJ2-7, with 7 bases that match TRBD1. CDR1 is MDHEN and CDR2 is SYDVKM in the germline V gene. The CDR3 has 14 residues. V dropped 3 bases and J dropped 5; count of bases not matched to a gene: 7. CDR3 bases: TGTGCCAGCAGTTTGTTGCAGGGGGACCACGAGCAGTACTTC. Amino acid sequence: CASSLLQGDHEQYF.

The V and J genes are TRBV27 and TRBJ2-2; D may be TRBD2 (5 bases). The CDR3 runs to 13 residues. V lost 3 bases, J lost 5 bases, and 7 bases lay in between. The germline V gene encodes CDR1 MNHEY and CDR2 SMNVEV (reference sequence). CDR3: CASSLSGTGELFF. Here the CDR3 DNA reads TGTGCCAGCAGTTTGTCGGGGACCGGGGAGCTGTTTTTT.